This TCR beta chain was profiled in a study of long-term antiretroviral therapy in people with HIV. The authors ran the immunoSEQ assay, v3.0, at survey level. Per sample, sequencing targeted roughly 35,000-50,000 T-cell genomes. Using immunoSEQ multiplex PCR, the repertoire was profiled, and TCRdb retains in-frame clones only, with some absent. The sample has some 40,000 clones; about 94% are singletons. Study conclusions and caveats: HIV repertoires spanned narrower CDR3 length ranges than controls. Unavailable data included ART adherence, viral resistance and therapy changes (switches in treatment).

There were no participants with HIV treated outside the United States. Comments on this clone: Antigen: not known.

Sequenced material: unsorted PBMCs, taken roughly 9.4 years after starting antiretroviral therapy. The TCR sequence derives from a man aged 30 to 45 with HIV.

The CDR3 here is CASRSDRQETQYF. CDR3 coding DNA: TGCGCCAGCAGGTCGGACAGACAAGAGACCCAGTACTTC. The chain links TRBV5-1 to TRBJ2-5; weak D call: TRBD1 (6 bases). This CDR3 has 13 amino acids. Germline loops: CDR1 SGHRS, CDR2 YFSETQ. V shed 5 bases and J shed 2 bases, with 10 bases lying between them.